This TCR beta chain was recovered during a study of identical twins. The V end lost 4 bases, the J end lost 1 base, and 7 bases lay between the germline ends. Germline assignment: CDR1 DFQATT and CDR2 SNEGSKA (reference sequence). There are 13 residues in the CDR3. This clonotype was observed a few times. Its antigen is unidentified. Unique molecular identifiers were present on cDNA, and template switching added a universal primer site. TCRdb independently ran MiXCR on the 5' RACE reads; one entry per CDR3 protein. The sample shows 350,000 to 450,000 distinct CDR3 sequences, around a sixth of them seen only once. The study, taken as a whole, reports: Donors were not followed over many years; analysis was cross-sectional.

The chain recombines TRBV20-1 with TRBJ2-2, with D perhaps matching TRBD1 (5 bases). The source is a man aged 45 to 65 in good health. The specimen was naive T cells sorted from blood. The chain's CDR3 is CSATQGNTGELFF. The CDR3 nucleotides are TGCAGTGCTACCCAGGGGAACACCGGGGAGCTGTTTTTT.